This passage covers 29 T cell receptor beta chains from one sample sequenced in a study of early T cells in non-severe SARS-CoV-2 infection. TCRdb processed the 5' RACE reads anew with MiXCR; each CDR3 protein has one entry. This sample yields about 81,000 distinct CDR3 sequences, of which 14% are seen a single time; roughly 11% belongs to the top ten. The specimen was whole blood. The receptors shown here come from an adult who was a healthcare worker with PCR-confirmed SARS-CoV-2 infection or an uninfected control (not recorded which).

The chain has TRBV19 and TRBJ2-2, with 13 positions matching TRBD2. Looked up from germline, CDR1 is LNHDA and CDR2 is SQIVND (reference sequence). The CDR3 extends over 18 amino acids. The junction had 8 bases not matched to a gene; V was cut back by 5 bases and J by 2 bases. The CDR3 sequence is CASSPGRLAGGNTGELFF. DNA for the CDR3: TGTGCCAGTAGTCCCGGGCGACTAGCGGGGGGAAACACCGGGGAGCTGTTTTTT.

This clonotype was seen at least ten times. V gene TRBV7-2 combines with J gene TRBJ2-5, with a possible D match to TRBD1 (5 bases). With 1 base removed from V and 2 bases from J, the gap between germline ends came to 8 bases. Germline V gene lookup returns CDR1 SGHTA and CDR2 FQGNSA. CDR3 length: 14 amino acids. The CDR3: CASSLGGAQETQYF. The CDR3 DNA sequence: TGTGCCAGCAGCTTAGGTGGGGCGCAAGAGACCCAGTACTTC.

Only a few counts were recorded for this clonotype. The chain couples TRBV5-1 to TRBJ2-2, with a weak D call TRBD1 (6 bases). The CDR3 covers 15 residues. Germline V gene sequence: CDR1 SGHRS, CDR2 YFSETQ. Trimming took 4 bases from V and 5 from J, leaving 15 bases between them. The CDR3 region has the DNA TGCGCCAGCAGCACGGACAGCCATGGGACCGGGGAGCTGTTTTTT. This codes for CASSTDSHGTGELFF.

The rearrangement joins TRBV29-1 to TRBJ1-2; 8 bases match TRBD1. The CDR3 spans 12 residues. Unmatched junction bases numbered 5, after V lost 5 bases and J lost 6 bases. Germline V gives CDR1 SQVTM, CDR2 ANQGSEA. DNA for the CDR3: TGCAGCGTTTCGGACAGGGTCAATGGCTACACCTTC. Translating it yields CSVSDRVNGYTF. Using reference TRBV29-1 and TRBJ1-2 for the parts outside the CDR3, the full variable domain is SAVISQKPSRDICQRGTSLTIQCQVDSQVTMMFWYRQQPGQSLTLIATANQGSEATYESGFVIDKFPISRPNLTFSTLTVSNMSPEDSSIYLCSVSDRVNGYTFGSGTRLTVV.

This clonotype was detected a few times. The chain uses TRBV7-9 and TRBJ2-5, with D perhaps matching TRBD2 (7 bases). Germline loops: CDR1 SEHNR, CDR2 FQNEAQ (reference sequence). V was clipped by 1 base and J by 14 bases, with 20 bases between them. This CDR3 spans 14 amino acids. CDR3 in amino acids: CASSLDAGATLIYF. In DNA, the CDR3 is TGTGCCAGCAGCTTAGATGCGGGGGCCACCCTAATTTACTTC.

This clonotype has a handful of counts. The chain employs TRBV5-1 and TRBJ1-1, with D perhaps TRBD1 (5 bases). The CDR3 spans 15 residues. V dropped 2 bases and J dropped 2 bases, with 13 bases sitting between them. Germline CDR1 SGHRS, CDR2 YFSETQ. The CDR3 spells CASSFVGGVNTEAFF. The CDR3 coding sequence is TGCGCCAGCAGCTTCGTCGGGGGAGTTAACACTGAAGCTTTCTTT.

The chain recombines TRBV6-5 with TRBJ1-2; TRBD1 matches at 9 bases. V lost 2 bases, J lost 4 bases, and 2 bases stayed unmatched. This CDR3 has 14 amino acids. Germline V gene lookup returns CDR1 MNHEY and CDR2 SVGAGI. Written as DNA, the CDR3 is TGTGCCAGCAGTTACCGACAGGGGGGCTATGGCTACACCTTC. Its translation: CASSYRQGGYGYTF.

The chain has TRBV11-2 and TRBJ2-3; possibly TRBD1 for D (5 bases). The CDR3 totals 13 residues. V lost 3 bases and J lost 6, with 10 bases in between. Looked up from germline, CDR1 is SGHAT and CDR2 is FQNNGV. The CDR3 is CASSFRGQDTQYF. CDR3 sequence (DNA): TGTGCCAGCAGCTTTAGGGGTCAGGATACGCAGTATTTT.

V gene TRBV11-1 combines with J gene TRBJ2-1; tentatively, D is TRBD2 (5 bases). Germline CDR1 is SGHAT and CDR2 is FQDESV (reference sequence). The length of the CDR3 is 13 residues. V lost 2 bases, J lost 9 bases, and 11 bases lay in between. CDR3 nucleotide sequence: TGTGCCAGCAGCTTAAAGGTGGGAGCTGAGCAGTTCTTC. It is translated as CASSLKVGAEQFF.

The gene calls are TRBV28 and TRBJ2-2; 8 bases map to TRBD1. CDR1 is MDHEN and CDR2 is SYDVKM in the germline V gene. V lost 6 bases and J lost 7; bases outside the gene matches: 4. The CDR3 loop spans 13 amino acids. In DNA, the CDR3 is TGTGCCAGCAGCAGGGGGCTGGGCGGGGAGCTGTTTTTT. Encoded protein: CASSRGLGGELFF.

The J gene is TRBJ1-4, the V gene TRBV5-1, with D perhaps TRBD1 (6 bases). Germline V CDR1 and CDR2: SGHRS, YFSETQ. CDR3 length equals 15 residues. Deletions cut 3 bases from V and 7 bases from J, with 16 bases between. CDR3 bases: TGCGCCAGCAGCTCGACCGGGGGCGCCGGTGAAAAACTGTTTTTT. This translates into CASSSTGGAGEKLFF. The whole variable domain, filled in from reference TRBV5-1 and TRBJ1-4, reads KAGVTQTPRYLIKTRGQQVTLSCSPISGHRSVSWYQQTPGQGLQFLFEYFSETQRNKGNFPGRFSGRQFSNSRSEMNVSTLELGDSALYLCASSSTGGAGEKLFFGSGTQLSVL.

The CDR3 sequence: CASSAQTGVTGELFF. The DNA for the CDR3 is TGCGCCAGCAGCGCCCAGACAGGGGTTACCGGGGAGCTGTTTTTT. J is TRBJ2-2 and V is TRBV4-3; 8 bases are shared with TRBD1. CDR3 length: 15 residues. In germline, CDR1 is LGHNA, CDR2 YSLEER. V trimming: 5 bases; J trimming: 5 bases; junction bases outside the gene matches: 7.

This clonotype was counted a few times. The CDR3 reads CASSHEQGAVGNSPLHF. CDR3 nucleotide sequence: TGTGCCAGCAGTCACGAACAGGGGGCAGTCGGGAATTCACCCCTCCACTTT. The chain uses TRBV6-6 and TRBJ1-6, with 9 bases identical to TRBD1. Trimming cost V 5 bases and J 7 bases; bases outside gene matches: 12. The CDR3 runs 17 residues. Germline V gives CDR1 MNHNY, CDR2 SVGAGI (reference sequence).

This clonotype came up many times. V gene TRBV28 combines with J gene TRBJ1-5, with a tentative D call TRBD1 (6 bases). CDR3 length equals 17 residues. In germline, CDR1 is MDHEN, CDR2 SYDVKM. V was clipped by 6 bases and J by 0 bases, with 18 bases between them. The CDR3 region is CASSSLGGGFSNQPQHF. The CDR3 nucleotides read TGTGCCAGCAGCAGTTTGGGGGGCGGCTTTAGCAATCAGCCCCAGCATTTT.

V usage is TRBV27 and J usage is TRBJ1-6; 9 positions match TRBD1. V trimming: 4 bases; J trimming: 7 bases; junction bases outside the gene matches: 5. From germline, CDR1 is MNHEY and CDR2 SMNVEV (reference sequence). The CDR3 runs 15 residues. CDR3: CASSSLTGGNSPLHF. As DNA, the CDR3 is TGTGCCAGCAGTTCCCTGACAGGGGGAAATTCACCCCTCCACTTT.

This clonotype was observed at least ten times. The rearrangement uses TRBV3-1 and TRBJ1-5; TRBD1 is a possible D gene (6 bases). Germline V gene sequence: CDR1 LGHDT, CDR2 YNNKEL (reference sequence). Trimming shortened V by 3 bases and J by 4 bases, and 10 bases separated the two germline ends. The CDR3 sequence is 14 residues long. The CDR3 nucleotides read TGTGCCAGCAGCCATAGGGGGGGAAATCAGCCCCAGCATTTT. This encodes CASSHRGGNQPQHF.

This clonotype turned up a few times. The chain uses TRBV20-1 and TRBJ2-3; 7 bases fit TRBD2. Germline V CDR1 and CDR2: DFQATT, SNEGSKA (reference sequence). The V gene end was trimmed by 3 bases and the J gene end by 2 bases; junction bases not matched to a gene: 5. The length of the CDR3 is 14 residues. The CDR3 here is CSASERGNTDTQYF. CDR3 nucleotides: TGCAGTGCTAGTGAGCGGGGAAACACAGATACGCAGTATTTT.

The table lists this clonotype with a few counts. This chain connects TRBV30 to TRBJ2-7; 8 positions match TRBD1. Germline lookup yields CDR1 GTSNPN and CDR2 SVGIG (reference sequence). The V gene end was trimmed by 3 bases and the J gene end by 5 bases; junction bases not matched to a gene: 9. The CDR3 runs to 14 residues. Here the CDR3 reads CAWRSGTGADEQYF. The CDR3 DNA reads as TGTGCCTGGAGGTCCGGGACAGGCGCTGACGAGCAGTACTTC.

V is TRBV7-8 and J is TRBJ1-3; D is perhaps TRBD1 (5 bases). Per the germline V gene, CDR1 is SGHVS and CDR2 is FQNEAQ. V was trimmed by 4 bases and J by 8 bases, leaving 21 bases between them. This CDR3 contains 16 residues. CDR3 nucleotide sequence: TGTGCCAGCAGCTCCCCCCTTCGGGGGTTCTTCGACACCATATATTTT. It is translated as CASSSPLRGFFDTIYF.

This clonotype was recorded a few times. The chain combines TRBV4-3 with TRBJ2-3; D remains ambiguous. Germline V gene lookup returns CDR1 LGHNA and CDR2 YSLEER. The V gene lost 0 bases and the J gene lost 11 bases, with 9 bases spanning the gap. This CDR3 comprises 12 residues. CDR3 sequence (DNA): TGCGCCAGCAGCCAAGATGGCGTATTGCAGTATTTT. Its translation: CASSQDGVLQYF.

In its sample, this clonotype was seen many times. J is TRBJ1-1 and V is TRBV3-1; D gene ambiguous. V lost 4 bases to trimming and J lost 6 bases, with 9 bases between them. The germline gives CDR1 LGHDT, CDR2 YNNKEL (reference sequence). The CDR3 length is 12 residues. CDR3 in amino acids: CASSPGASEAFF. The CDR3 nucleotides read TGTGCCAGCAGCCCAGGTGCCTCTGAAGCTTTCTTT.

This clonotype was counted only a few times. The chain couples TRBV18 to TRBJ2-3; the match to TRBD2 covers 8 bases. The CDR3 runs to 15 residues. CDR1 and CDR2 from the germline V gene are KGHSH and LQKENI. The junction had 6 bases not matched to a gene; V was cut back by 0 bases and J by 7 bases. This CDR3 is CASSPPAGATNTQYF. For the CDR3, the DNA is TGTGCCAGCTCACCACCAGCGGGGGCCACCAATACGCAGTATTTT. Based on the CDR3 plus reference TRBV18 and TRBJ2-3, the full variable domain is NAGVMQNPRHLVRRRGQEARLRCSPMKGHSHVYWYRQLPEEGLKFMVYLQKENIIDESGMPKERFSAEFPKEGPSILRIQQVVRGDSAAYFCASSPPAGATNTQYFGPGTRLTVL.

The chain has TRBV9 and TRBJ2-5; TRBD2 matches at 8 bases. The CDR3 is 15 residues long. Losses at the gene ends were 0 bases for V and 4 bases for J; bases not matched to a gene: 5. CDR1 and CDR2 from the germline V gene are SGDLS and YYNGEE. The CDR3: CASSVAGGAGETQYF. CDR3 nucleotide sequence: TGTGCCAGCAGCGTAGCCGGGGGGGCCGGAGAGACCCAGTACTTC.

Turning to this clonotype: At one boundary the junction diverges from the germline segment, which might be a read error. The rearrangement uses TRBV3-1 and TRBJ1-1; TRBD1 matches at 7 bases. The CDR3 totals 16 residues. Germline assignment: CDR1 LGHDT and CDR2 YNNKEL (reference sequence). DNA for the CDR3: TGTGCCAGCAGCCAAGGGGCAGACAGGGCGAGTCCTGAAGTTTTCTTT. Translating it yields CASSQGADRASPEVFF.

The sample holds many counts of this clonotype. V and J are TRBV18 and TRBJ1-4; 9 bases agree with TRBD1. This CDR3 is 18 amino acids long. J was trimmed by 0 bases and V by 3 bases; bases with no gene match: 8. Germline V gives CDR1 KGHSH, CDR2 LQKENI. Here the CDR3 DNA reads TGTGCCAGCTCACCTCTTGGGACAGGGATCGCAACTAATGAAAAACTGTTTTTT. Its translation is CASSPLGTGIATNEKLFF.

The chain couples TRBV19 to TRBJ1-5, with D maybe TRBD1 (5 bases). The CDR3 totals 13 residues. The germline gives CDR1 LNHDA, CDR2 SQIVND (reference sequence). V gave up 7 bases and J gave up 4 bases, with 11 bases separating them. CDR3 loop: CASTPGLNQPQHF. The CDR3 DNA is TGTGCCAGTACCCCGGGGCTGAATCAGCCCCAGCATTTT.

This clonotype was counted at least ten times. V usage is TRBV7-2 and J usage is TRBJ1-2, with D perhaps TRBD1 (6 bases). The CDR3 loop spans 13 amino acids. V was cut by 5 bases and J by 7 bases, with 14 bases left in between. Germline CDR1 SGHTA, CDR2 FQGNSA. The CDR3 spells CASSPNAGVGYTF. For the CDR3, the DNA is TGTGCCAGCAGCCCCAACGCAGGGGTTGGCTACACCTTC.

Only a few counts were recorded for this clonotype. The chain uses TRBV2 and TRBJ1-4; 10 bases are shared with TRBD1. With V trimmed by 2 bases and J by 7 bases, 16 bases remained unmatched. In germline, CDR1 is SNHLY, CDR2 FYNNEI. The CDR3 sequence is 19 residues long. The chain's CDR3 is CASSERHVGQGFFSEKLFF. The CDR3 DNA reads as TGTGCCAGCAGTGAAAGACACGTGGGACAGGGGTTTTTTTCTGAAAAACTGTTTTTT. The full variable domain, rest sourced from reference TRBV2 and TRBJ1-4, is EPEVTQTPSHQVTQMGQEVILRCVPISNHLYFYWYRQILGQKVEFLVSFYNNEISEKSEIFDDQFSVERPDGSNFTLKIRSTKLEDSAMYFCASSERHVGQGFFSEKLFFGSGTQLSVL.

The V call is TRBV2, the J call TRBJ2-3; D unresolved. Germline V gene data show CDR1 as SNHLY and CDR2 as FYNNEI. Trimming left V 7 bases short and J 6 bases short, with 8 bases between. The CDR3 is made up of 11 amino acids. DNA for the CDR3: TGTGCCAGCACCGAAAACGATACGCAGTATTTT. Residues: CASTENDTQYF.